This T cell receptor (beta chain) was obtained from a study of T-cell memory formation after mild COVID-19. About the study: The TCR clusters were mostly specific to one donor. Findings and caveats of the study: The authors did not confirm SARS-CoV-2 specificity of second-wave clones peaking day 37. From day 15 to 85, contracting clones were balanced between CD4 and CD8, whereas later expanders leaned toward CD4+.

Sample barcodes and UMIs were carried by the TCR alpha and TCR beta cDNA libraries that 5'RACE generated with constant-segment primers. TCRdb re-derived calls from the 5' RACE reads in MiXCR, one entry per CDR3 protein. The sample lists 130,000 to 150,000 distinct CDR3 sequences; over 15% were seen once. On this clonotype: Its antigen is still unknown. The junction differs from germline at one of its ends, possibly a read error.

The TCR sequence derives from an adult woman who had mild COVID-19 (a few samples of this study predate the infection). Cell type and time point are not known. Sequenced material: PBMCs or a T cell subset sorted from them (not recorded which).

The chain's CDR3 is CARSPGVGYNEQFF. Written as DNA, the CDR3 is TGTGCCCGCAGTCCGGGAGTGGGGTACAATGAGCAGTTCTTC. The genes are TRBV27 and TRBJ2-1; possible D gene TRBD2, 6 bases. The CDR3 sequence is 14 residues long. CDR1 is MNHEY and CDR2 is SMNVEV in the germline V gene (reference sequence).